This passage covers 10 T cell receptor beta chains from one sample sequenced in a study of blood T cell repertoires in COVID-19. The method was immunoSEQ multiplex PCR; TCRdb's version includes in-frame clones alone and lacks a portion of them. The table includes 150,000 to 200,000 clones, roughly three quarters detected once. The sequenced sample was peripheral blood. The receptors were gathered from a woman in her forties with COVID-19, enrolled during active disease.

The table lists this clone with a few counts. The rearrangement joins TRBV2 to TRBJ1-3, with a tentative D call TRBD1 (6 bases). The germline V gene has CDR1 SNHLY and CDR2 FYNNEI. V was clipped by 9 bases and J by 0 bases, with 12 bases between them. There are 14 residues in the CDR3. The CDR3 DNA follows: TGTGCCAGGTCGACAGGAGACTCTGGAAACACCATATATTTT. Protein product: CARSTGDSGNTIYF.

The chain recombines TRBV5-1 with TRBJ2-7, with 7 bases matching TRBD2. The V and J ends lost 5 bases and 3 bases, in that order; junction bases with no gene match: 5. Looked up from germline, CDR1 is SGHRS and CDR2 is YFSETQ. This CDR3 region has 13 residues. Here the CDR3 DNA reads TGCGCCAGCAGTGCGGGAGTGGGCTACGAGCAGTACTTC. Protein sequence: CASSAGVGYEQYF. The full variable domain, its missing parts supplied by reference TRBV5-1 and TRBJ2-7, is KAGVTQTPRYLIKTRGQQVTLSCSPISGHRSVSWYQQTPGQGLQFLFEYFSETQRNKGNFPGRFSGRQFSNSRSEMNVSTLELGDSALYLCASSAGVGYEQYFGPGTRLTVT.

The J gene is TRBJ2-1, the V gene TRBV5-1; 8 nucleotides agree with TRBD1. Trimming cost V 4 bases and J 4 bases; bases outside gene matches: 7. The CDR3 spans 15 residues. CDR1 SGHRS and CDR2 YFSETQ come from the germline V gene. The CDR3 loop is CASSPGQGEYNEQFF. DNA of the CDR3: TGCGCCAGCAGCCCAGGACAGGGAGAATACAATGAGCAGTTCTTC.

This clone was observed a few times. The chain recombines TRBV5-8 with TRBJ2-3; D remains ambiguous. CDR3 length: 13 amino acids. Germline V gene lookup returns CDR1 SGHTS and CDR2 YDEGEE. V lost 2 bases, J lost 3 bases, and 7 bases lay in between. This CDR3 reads CASSFIGTDTQYF. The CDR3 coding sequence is TGTGCCAGCAGCTTTATCGGGACAGATACGCAGTATTTT.

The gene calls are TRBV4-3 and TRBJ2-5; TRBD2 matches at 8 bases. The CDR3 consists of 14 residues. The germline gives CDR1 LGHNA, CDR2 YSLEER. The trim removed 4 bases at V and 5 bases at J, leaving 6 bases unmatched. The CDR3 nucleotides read TGCGCCAGCAGCCTAGGCGGGGGGAGGGAGACCCAGTACTTC. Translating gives CASSLGGGRETQYF.

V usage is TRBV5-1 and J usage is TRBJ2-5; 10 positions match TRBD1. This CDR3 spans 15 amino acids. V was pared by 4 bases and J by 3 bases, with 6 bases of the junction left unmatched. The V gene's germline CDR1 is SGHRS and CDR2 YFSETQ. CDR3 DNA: TGCGCCAGCAGCCTCACCGGGACAGGGGAAGAGACCCAGTACTTC. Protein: CASSLTGTGEETQYF.

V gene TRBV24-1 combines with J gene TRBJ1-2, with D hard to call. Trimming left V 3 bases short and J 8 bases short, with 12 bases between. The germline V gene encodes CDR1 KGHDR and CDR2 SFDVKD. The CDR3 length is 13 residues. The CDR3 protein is CATSDRHAGGYTF. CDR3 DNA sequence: TGTGCCACCAGTGATCGACACGCCGGAGGCTACACCTTC.

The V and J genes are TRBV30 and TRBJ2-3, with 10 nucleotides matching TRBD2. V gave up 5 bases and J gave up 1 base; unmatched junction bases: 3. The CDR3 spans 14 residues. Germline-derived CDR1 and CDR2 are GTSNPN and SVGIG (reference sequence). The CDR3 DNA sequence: TGTGCCTGGGGAGGACTAGCGGGCACAGATACGCAGTATTTT. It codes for CAWGGLAGTDTQYF.

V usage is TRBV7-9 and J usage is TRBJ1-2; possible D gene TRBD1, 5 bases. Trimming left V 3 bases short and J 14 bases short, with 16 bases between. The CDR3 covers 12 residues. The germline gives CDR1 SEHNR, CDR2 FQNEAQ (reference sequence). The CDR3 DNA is TGTGCCAGCAGCTTGTTGCCAGGGCTTCAAACCTTC. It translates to CASSLLPGLQTF.

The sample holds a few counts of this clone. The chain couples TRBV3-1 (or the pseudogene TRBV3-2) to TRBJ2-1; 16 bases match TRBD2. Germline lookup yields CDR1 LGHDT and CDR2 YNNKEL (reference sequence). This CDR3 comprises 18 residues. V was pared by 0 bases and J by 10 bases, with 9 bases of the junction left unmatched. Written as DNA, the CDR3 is TGTGCCAGCAGCCAAGATGAACCCGGGACTAGCGGGAGGGAGGAGCAGTTCTTC. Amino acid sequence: CASSQDEPGTSGREEQFF.